The 20 T cell receptor beta chains reported below all come from one sample, sequenced in a study of control samples from healthy donors and cancer patients (dated by TCRdb to between 2020 and 2021). Library construction relied on the immunoSEQ multiplex PCR assay. What TCRdb holds here is the immuneACCESS table cut down to in-frame rearrangements. Part of the clones is not present; checked against another copy, under half of the missing clones reflect an unresolved V gene, and the others are unexplained. This sample comprises approximately 100,000 clones, about 89% of them detected only once. Under 25% of the sample is taken by the ten largest. The sequenced sample consisted of blood. These receptors all stem from a young man in good health.

V is TRBV7-9 and J is TRBJ2-7; 12 bases fit TRBD2. Germline V lookup: CDR1 SEHNR, CDR2 FQNEAQ (reference sequence). The CDR3 spans 15 residues. The ends lost 5 bases at V and 1 base at J; junction bases unmatched: 3. The CDR3 here is CASSTTSGGSYEQYF. CDR3 DNA sequence: TGTGCCAGCAGCACGACTAGCGGGGGTTCCTACGAGCAGTACTTC.

The chain employs TRBV30 and TRBJ2-7; D perhaps matches TRBD1 (5 bases). The CDR3 runs to 11 residues. In germline, CDR1 is GTSNPN, CDR2 SVGIG (reference sequence). V lost 2 bases and J lost 5, with 7 bases in between. The CDR3 spells CAWSWGDEQYF. The CDR3 DNA follows: TGTGCCTGGAGTTGGGGCGACGAGCAGTACTTC.

V gene TRBV9 combines with J gene TRBJ2-5; D possibly uses TRBD1 or TRBD2 (7 bases each). This CDR3 has 14 residues. Deletions cut 7 bases from V and 5 bases from J, with 18 bases between. CDR1 and CDR2 (germline): SGDLS, YYNGEE. The CDR3: CASSSAGGGETQYF. The CDR3 DNA is TGTGCCAGCTCTTCCGCAGGGGGAGGGGAGACCCAGTACTTC. Drawing the rest from reference TRBV9 and TRBJ2-5, the complete variable domain is DSGVTQTPKHLITATGQRVTLRCSPRSGDLSVYWYQQSLDQGLQFLIQYYNGEERAKGNILERFSAQQFPDLHSELNLSSLELGDSALYFCASSSAGGGETQYFGPGTRLLVL.

The J gene is TRBJ1-4, the V gene TRBV6-5; tentatively, D is TRBD1 (6 bases). The V gene's germline CDR1 is MNHEY and CDR2 SVGAGI. This CDR3 is 15 amino acids long. Between the trimmed V and J ends, which lost 6 bases and 12 bases, there was a span of 23 bases. The CDR3 bases are TGTGCCAGCAGGGGCCGGCAGGGGCCAGTTTGGGAACTGTTTTTT. This translates into CASRGRQGPVWELFF.

The V call is TRBV5-1, the J call TRBJ2-7; D may be TRBD1 or TRBD2 (5 bases each). V lost 4 bases and J lost 7, with 18 bases in between. Germline V gene sequence: CDR1 SGHRS, CDR2 YFSETQ. The CDR3 is 14 amino acids. The chain's CDR3 is CASSQTPTGGEQYF. CDR3 DNA sequence: TGCGCCAGCAGCCAGACCCCTACTGGGGGAGAGCAGTACTTC.

The rearrangement joins TRBV3-1 (or the pseudogene TRBV3-2) to TRBJ2-3; possible D gene TRBD2, 7 bases. Trimming cost V 0 bases and J 2 bases, with 15 bases left between them. In germline, CDR1 is LGHDT, CDR2 YNNKEL (reference sequence). This CDR3 comprises 17 residues. CDR3 protein: CASSQEIGGGLTDTQYF. The CDR3 DNA reads as TGTGCCAGCAGCCAAGAGATTGGCGGGGGCCTCACAGATACGCAGTATTTT.

The chain combines TRBV27 with TRBJ2-3; D uncertain. The V gene lost 3 bases and the J gene lost 6 bases, with 10 bases spanning the gap. The CDR3 is 13 residues long. Germline CDR1 and CDR2: MNHEY and SMNVEV (reference sequence). The CDR3: CASSFMKSDTQYF. The CDR3 DNA reads TGTGCCAGCAGTTTTATGAAATCGGATACGCAGTATTTT.

The chain uses TRBV5-1 and TRBJ2-1, with TRBD2 identical over 13 bases. The CDR3 length is 17 residues. V dropped 4 bases and J dropped 8; count of bases not matched to a gene: 12. CDR1 and CDR2 (germline): SGHRS, YFSETQ. In DNA form, the CDR3 reads TGCGCCAGCAGCATGTTGCCGGGACTAGCGGGGCTCGATGAGCAGTTCTTC. It encodes CASSMLPGLAGLDEQFF.

V and J are TRBV5-3 and TRBJ1-6, with 8 bases that match TRBD1. TRBV5-3 is identified as an open reading frame with a role that is uncertain. The CDR3 runs 17 residues. Germline trimming cut 7 bases from V and 7 bases from J; bases unmatched to any gene: 16. CDR3 protein: CARQDRVHRGGNSPLHF. The CDR3 nucleotides are TGTGCCAGACAGGACAGGGTTCACCGAGGAGGAAATTCACCCCTCCACTTT.

The chain recombines TRBV5-1 with TRBJ2-3; D ambiguous. Trimming cost V 0 bases and J 0 bases, with 14 bases left between them. Germline V CDR1 and CDR2: SGHRS, YFSETQ. CDR3 length: 17 amino acids. This CDR3 is CASSLGLLQASTDTQYF. The CDR3 DNA reads TGCGCCAGCAGCTTGGGTCTATTGCAAGCTAGCACAGATACGCAGTATTTT.

The V call is TRBV5-1, the J call TRBJ1-2; 7 bases are shared with TRBD1. Germline V gene data show CDR1 as SGHRS and CDR2 as YFSETQ. There are 15 residues in the CDR3. V shed 6 bases, J shed 4 bases, and the junction held 12 bases outside the gene matches. The CDR3 protein is CASNPSQGGPYGYTF. Here the CDR3 DNA reads TGCGCCAGCAACCCCTCCCAGGGGGGCCCCTATGGCTACACCTTC.

This clone came up once. This chain uses TRBV5-1 with TRBJ1-4; maybe TRBD1 (6 bases). V gave up 3 bases and J gave up 5 bases, with 11 bases separating them. The CDR3 contains 14 residues. The V gene's germline CDR1 is SGHRS and CDR2 YFSETQ. The chain's CDR3 is CASSSRGGNEKLFF. In DNA, the CDR3 is TGCGCCAGCAGCTCCAGGGGAGGGAATGAAAAACTGTTTTTT.

This chain uses TRBV10-3 with TRBJ2-2, with no clear D. V lost 11 bases to trimming and J lost 2 bases, with 15 bases between them. The CDR3 extends over 14 amino acids. The V gene's germline CDR1 is ENHRY and CDR2 SYGVKD. DNA of the CDR3: TGTGCCCTATCACCGAGCCCAAACACCGGGGAGCTGTTTTTT. It yields the protein CALSPSPNTGELFF.

This clone has more than one count but fewer than ten. The CDR3 loop is CATLPYVRGPTQPQHF. The DNA of the CDR3 is TGTGCCACCCTCCCATACGTCAGGGGGCCCACTCAGCCCCAGCATTTT. This chain links TRBV19 with TRBJ1-5, with TRBD1 matching over 8 bases. CDR3 length: 16 residues. Looked up from germline, CDR1 is LNHDA and CDR2 is SQIVND (reference sequence). V dropped 10 bases and J dropped 6; count of bases not matched to a gene: 17.

This chain uses TRBV6-4 with TRBJ2-3; perhaps TRBD1 as D (6 bases). The V end lost 3 bases, the J end lost 3 bases, and 7 bases lay between the germline ends. Germline CDR1 reads MRHNA; CDR2 reads SNTAGT. The CDR3 is made up of 13 amino acids. The DNA of the CDR3 is TGTGCCAGCAGTGAACAGGGTACAGATACGCAGTATTTT. It yields the protein CASSEQGTDTQYF.

The chain couples TRBV30 to TRBJ1-2; D is possibly TRBD1 (5 bases). The CDR3 consists of 12 residues. Germline CDR1 reads GTSNPN; CDR2 reads SVGIG (reference sequence). V was shortened by 4 bases and J by 8 bases, with 14 bases between the two germline ends. The CDR3 nucleotides read TGTGCCTGGACGGTACCCAGGGAGGGCTACACCTTC. Its translation is CAWTVPREGYTF.

The chain carries TRBV18 and TRBJ2-6; D is unresolved. Trimming removed 6 bases at V and 0 bases at J, with 15 bases between. The CDR3 runs to 17 residues. In germline, CDR1 is KGHSH, CDR2 LQKENI. Written as DNA, the CDR3 is TGTGCCAGCTCCCAATCAGCTGTGGGCTCTGGGGCCAACGTCCTGACTTTC. This codes for CASSQSAVGSGANVLTF.

J is TRBJ1-2 and V is TRBV6-1, with TRBD1 identical over 9 bases. J gave up 6 bases and V 4 bases, and 15 bases lay outside the gene matches. Germline V gene data show CDR1 as MNHNS and CDR2 as SASEGT. CDR3 length: 17 amino acids. The CDR3 loop reads CASSVSNRGRALDGYTF. The CDR3 DNA reads as TGTGCCAGCAGTGTGTCGAACAGGGGGCGCGCTTTGGATGGCTACACCTTC.

This rearrangement joins TRBV9 to TRBJ1-1, with 8 bases aligning to TRBD1. Germline trimming cut 3 bases from V and 1 base from J; bases unmatched to any gene: 8. The CDR3 totals 16 residues. Germline lookup yields CDR1 SGDLS and CDR2 YYNGEE. CDR3 amino acids: CASSAGTGARNTEAFF. The CDR3 DNA reads as TGTGCCAGCAGCGCCGGGACAGGCGCTAGGAACACTGAAGCTTTCTTT.

The chain uses TRBV5-1 and TRBJ2-7, with D perhaps matching TRBD1 (5 bases). Germline V gene data show CDR1 as SGHRS and CDR2 as YFSETQ. This CDR3 contains 12 residues. Trimming shortened V by 4 bases and J by 2 bases, and 7 bases separated the two germline ends. CDR3 sequence (DNA): TGCGCCAGCAGCAGGACAACCTACGAGCAGTACTTC. The encoded protein is CASSRTTYEQYF.